A selection of T cell receptor beta chains follows, all from one sample in a study of blood T cell repertoires in COVID-19. The assay was immunoSEQ multiplex PCR, and TCRdb's table has in-frame clones only and misses some. The sample has fewer than 400,000 clones, roughly 89% seen once. The source material was PBMCs or T cells enriched from blood (not recorded which). The receptors were gathered from a woman younger than 45 who had recovered from COVID-19. CDR3s include the opening cysteine and the closing phenylalanine or tryptophan. A D gene is named only where the DNA matches it firmly. Clone size is not always given. Where it is, it says once, few, many or a class for expanded clones.

clone size | J gene | V gene | D gene | CDR3 DNA | CDR3 protein
. | TRBJ2-5 | TRBV30 | TRBD2 | TGTGCCTGGAGTCCTGGACTAGCGGGAGGGCAAGAGACCCAGTACTTC | CAWSPGLAGGQETQYF
. | TRBJ2-3 | TRBV27 | TRBD2 | TGTGCCAGCAGTTTGGTCGGGAGGTTAACAGATACGCAGTATTTT | CASSLVGRLTDTQYF
. | TRBJ2-1 | TRBV5-1 | TRBD2 | TGCGCCAGCAGCTTGGTAGCGGGTCTGTCCTACAATGAGCAGTTCTTC | CASSLVAGLSYNEQFF
. | TRBJ2-5 | TRBV28 | . | TGTGCCAGCAGTCCCCAGACAGCCTCCCAAGAGACCCAGTACTTC | CASSPQTASQETQYF
. | TRBJ1-1 | TRBV11-2 | . | TGTGCCAGCAGCTTAGGGTCTGTGCGTGAAGCTTTCTTT | CASSLGSVREAFF
. | TRBJ1-4 | TRBV27 | TRBD1 | TGTGCCAGCATGAAACAACCAGGGGGCCTATATGAAAAACTGTTTTTT | CASMKQPGGLYEKLFF
. | TRBJ2-1 | TRBV3-1/TRBV3-2 | . | TGTGCCAGCAGCCAAGAGACGGTGGGAGGAGACAATGAGCAGTTCTTC | CASSQETVGGDNEQFF
. | TRBJ1-1 | TRBV19 | . | TGTGCCAGCCAATTCGCGGGGTTGAACACTGAAGCTTTCTTT | CASQFAGLNTEAFF
. | TRBJ2-1 | TRBV28 | TRBD1 | TGTGCCAGCAGTACTAGACCCGGGACAGGGCAGAATGAGCAGTTCTTC | CASSTRPGTGQNEQFF
once | TRBJ2-7 | TRBV7-2 | TRBD2 | TGTGCCAGCAGCCACGGGCTAGCGGGGGGTAGCTCCTACGAGCAGTACTTC | CASSHGLAGGSSYEQYF
. | TRBJ2-3 | TRBV7-9 | TRBD2 | TGTGCCAGCAGCACTCGACAGGGTGACCAGGGCGGGAGGGCTGTGCATACGCAGTATTTT | CASSTRQGDQGGRAVHTQYF
. | TRBJ2-7 | TRBV2 | . | TGTGCCAGCAGACCTTTACAGTCCTACGAGCAGTACTTC | CASRPLQSYEQYF
. | TRBJ1-2 | TRBV13 | . | TGTGCCAGCACCCAGCGGAGGTACTATGGCTACACCTTC | CASTQRRYYGYTF
. | TRBJ2-7 | TRBV9 | TRBD1 | TGTGCCAGCAGCACAGGACAGGTCTCCTACGAGCAGTACTTC | CASSTGQVSYEQYF
once | TRBJ1-6 | TRBV7-9 | . | TGTGCCAGCAGCCCTTGGAGCCCCAATTCACCCCTCCACTTT | CASSPWSPNSPLHF
. | TRBJ2-5 | TRBV28 | . | TGTGCCAGCAGTTACAGGGCAGAGACCCAGTACTTC | CASSYRAETQYF
. | TRBJ2-5 | TRBV29-1 | . | TGCAGCGTTAGCCAGGGTCCAGAGACCCAGTACTTC | CSVSQGPETQYF
. | TRBJ1-1 | TRBV6-6 | . | TGTGCCAGCAGTTACTCGGAGGGAGTTGACACTGAAGCTTTCTTT | CASSYSEGVDTEAFF
. | TRBJ2-7 | TRBV27 | TRBD1 | TGTGCCAGCAGTTGGGGGACAGGTGGCCCCTACGAGCAGTACTTC | CASSWGTGGPYEQYF
. | TRBJ2-1 | TRBV7-3 | . | TGTGCCAGCAGCTTAAGAGGCGGAGGGCGGGACCAGTTCTTC | CASSLRGGGRDQFF
. | TRBJ2-4 | TRBV6-1 | . | TGTGCCAGCAGTGAAGAGCAGGGAAGAAACATTCAGTACTTC | CASSEEQGRNIQYF
. | TRBJ2-3 | TRBV7-3 | . | TGTGCCAGCAGCTTAGGGCAGGGCGGTACGCAGTATTTT | CASSLGQGGTQYF
. | TRBJ1-2 | TRBV12-3/TRBV12-4 | . | TGTGCCAGCAGTTCGGGGAGCCGTGGCTACACCTTC | CASSSGSRGYTF
. | TRBJ2-2 | TRBV3-1/TRBV3-2 | TRBD2 | TGTGCCAGCAGCCAAGCCGGGGGGGCCTACACCGGGGAGCTGTTTTTT | CASSQAGGAYTGELFF
. | TRBJ2-3 | TRBV29-1 | TRBD2 | TGCAGCGCATACCTAGCGGGAGCCACAGATACGCAGTATTTT | CSAYLAGATDTQYF
few | TRBJ2-7 | TRBV2 | . | TGTGCCAGCAGGGACAGTTGGGGCTACGAGCAGTACTTC | CASRDSWGYEQYF
. | TRBJ1-5 | TRBV25-1 | TRBD1 | TGTGCCAGCAGTGTACAATCAGGGGGAGGTAGTCCGCCCCAGCATTTT | CASSVQSGGGSPPQHF
once | TRBJ2-5 | TRBV28 | TRBD1 | TGTGCCAGCAGGACAGGGGGCGAACAAGAGACCCAGTACTTC | CASRTGGEQETQYF
once | TRBJ1-4 | TRBV27 | TRBD1 | TGTGCCAGCGGTCACCGGGACAGAGTCAGGGAAAAACTGTTTTTT | CASGHRDRVREKLFF
. | TRBJ2-3 | TRBV20-1 | TRBD2 | TGCAGTGCTAGTTCTCGACTAGCGGGAGTATTAGATACGCAGTATTTT | CSASSRLAGVLDTQYF
. | TRBJ1-6 | TRBV28 | TRBD1 | TGTGCCAGCCGAACGGGACAGCATAATTCACCCCTCCACTTT | CASRTGQHNSPLHF